Sequencing of this T cell receptor beta chain was carried out in a study of CD8+ T cells in alopecia areata. Study in general: It was oral tofacitinib, at 5 to 10 mg twice daily, that treated patients received. The study's findings and limits: Across lesional scalp, and particularly alopecia totalis/universalis, clonality surpassed that of normal scalp.

It was cDNA, reverse transcribed from extracted RNA, that served as the sequencing template. TCRdb's table, derived via immunoSEQ multiplex PCR, lists solely in-frame clones and lacks some. The data show 90,000 to 100,000 clones, with 50% to 75% seen just once and about 14% held by the top ten. Remarks on this clone: Its antigen is not known.

Treatment described: oral pan-JAK inhibitor, 5-10 mg twice daily. Both peripheral blood and punch biopsies of lesional scalp skin were obtained from patients who had alopecia areata. CDR1 and CDR2 from the germline V gene are SGHRS and YFSETQ. CDR3 length: 16 amino acids. V lost 3 bases and J lost 1; bases outside the gene matches: 6. This chain connects TRBV5-1 to TRBJ2-2; 7 bases fit TRBD1. The receptor was derived from a human donor with alopecia areata. The specimen comprised CD8+ T cells sorted from blood, sampled at week 4, from a patient treated with tofacitinib. The CDR3 DNA is TGCGCCAGCAGCTACGGACAGGTCGGGAACACCGGGGAGCTGTTTTTT. Its translation is CASSYGQVGNTGELFF.